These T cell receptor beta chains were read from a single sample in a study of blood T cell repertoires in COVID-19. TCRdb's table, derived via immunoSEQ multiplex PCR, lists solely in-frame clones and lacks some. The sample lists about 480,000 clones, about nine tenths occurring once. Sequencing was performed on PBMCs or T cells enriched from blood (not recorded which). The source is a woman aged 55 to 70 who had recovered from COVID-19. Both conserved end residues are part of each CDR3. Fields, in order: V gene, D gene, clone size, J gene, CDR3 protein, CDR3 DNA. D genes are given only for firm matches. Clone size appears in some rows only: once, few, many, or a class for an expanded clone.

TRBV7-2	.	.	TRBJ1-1	CASSQKTKRGNTEAFF	TGTGCCAGCAGCCAGAAGACTAAGAGAGGGAACACTGAAGCTTTCTTT
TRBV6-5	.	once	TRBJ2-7	CASSSFSYEQYF	TGTGCCAGCAGTTCATTCAGCTACGAGCAGTACTTC
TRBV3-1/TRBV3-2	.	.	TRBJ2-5	CASSYIAGKTQYF	TGTGCCAGCAGTTACATCGCGGGAAAGACCCAGTACTTC
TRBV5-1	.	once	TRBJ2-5	CASSREYQETQYF	TGCGCCAGCAGCCGAGAGTACCAAGAGACCCAGTACTTC
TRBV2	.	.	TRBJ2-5	CASSGGGLETQYF	TGTGCCAGCAGTGGGGGGGGGCTAGAGACCCAGTACTTC
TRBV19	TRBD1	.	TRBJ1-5	CASSTLDRASNQPQHF	TGTGCCAGTTCTACCCTCGACAGGGCGAGCAATCAGCCCCAGCATTTT
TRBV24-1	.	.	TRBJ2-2	CATSDLGGARTGELFF	TGTGCCACCAGTGATTTAGGAGGGGCGCGCACCGGGGAGCTGTTTTTT
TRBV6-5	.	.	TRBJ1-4	CASKAGERTNEKLFF	TGTGCCAGCAAGGCAGGGGAGAGGACTAATGAAAAACTGTTTTTT
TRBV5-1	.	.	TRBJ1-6	CASSLGYMESPLHF	TGCGCCAGCAGCTTGGGTTACATGGAGTCACCCCTCCACTTT
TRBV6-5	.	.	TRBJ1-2	CATSDSTLYGYTF	TGTGCCACCTCGGACAGTACCCTTTATGGCTACACCTTC
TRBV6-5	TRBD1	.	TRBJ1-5	CASSPDRDQPQHF	TGTGCCAGCAGTCCGGACAGGGACCAGCCCCAGCATTTT
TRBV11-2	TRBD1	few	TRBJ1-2	CASSSYWTGTVYGYTF	TGTGCCAGCAGCTCATATTGGACAGGAACCGTCTACGGCTACACCTTC
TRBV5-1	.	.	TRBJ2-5	CASSPLAIQETQYF	TGCGCCAGCAGCCCCCTAGCAATCCAAGAGACCCAGTACTTC
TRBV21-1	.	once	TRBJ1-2	CASSDRDRGIKGNGYTF	TGTGCCAGCAGCGACCGGGACAGGGGGATTAAGGGTAATGGCTACACCTTC
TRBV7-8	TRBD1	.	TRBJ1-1	CASRTTGSNTEAFF	TGTGCCAGCAGGACGACAGGGTCGAACACTGAAGCTTTCTTT
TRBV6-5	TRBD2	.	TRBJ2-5	CASSPGLAWETQYF	TGTGCCAGCAGTCCAGGACTAGCGTGGGAGACCCAGTACTTC
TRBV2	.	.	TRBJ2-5	CASSETKETQYF	TGTGCCAGCAGTGAAACAAAAGAGACCCAGTACTTC
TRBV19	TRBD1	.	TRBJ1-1	CASSPRTGSPMNTEAFF	TGTGCCAGTAGTCCGAGGACAGGTTCCCCTATGAACACTGAAGCTTTCTTT
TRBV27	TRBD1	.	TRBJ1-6	CASSFLTGGNSPLHF	TGTGCCAGCAGTTTCTTAACAGGGGGTAATTCACCCCTCCACTTT
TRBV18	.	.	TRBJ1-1	CASSPLTLGTEAFF	TGTGCCAGCTCACCACTGACACTCGGAACGGAAGCTTTCTTT
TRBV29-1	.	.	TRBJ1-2	CSVERTAYGYTF	TGCAGCGTTGAAAGGACAGCCTATGGCTACACCTTC
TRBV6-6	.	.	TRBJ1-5	CASASGGGNQPQHF	TGTGCCAGCGCCAGTGGTGGGGGGAATCAGCCCCAGCATTTT
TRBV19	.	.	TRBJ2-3	CASSIASASDTLQDTQYF	TGTGCCAGTAGTATCGCGTCGGCTAGCGATACCCTCCAAGATACGCAGTATTTT